Sequencing of this TCR beta chain was carried out in a study of beta chain features in type 1 diabetes. Points from the study as a whole: Moderate but significant shortening of TCRB CDR3s was recorded in all four CD4+ subsets from Type 1 diabetes patients.

Trimming left V 3 bases short and J 6 bases short, with 14 bases between. The CDR3 has 14 amino acids. In germline, CDR1 is SGHTA, CDR2 FQGNSA. Reverse transcription of all isolated RNA meant that expressed TCRB transcripts were sequenced. Data came from immunoSEQ multiplex PCR; TCRdb stores just in-frame clones and leaves some out. The sample contains around 240,000 clones, more than 15% of which appear only once. Concerning this clone: Its antigen is as yet unknown.

This receptor was obtained from a man aged 25-40 years with type 1 diabetes. V usage is TRBV7-2 and J usage is TRBJ1-1; D possibly corresponds to TRBD1 (6 bases). Sample: naive CD4+ T cells from blood. In DNA form, the CDR3 reads TGTGCCAGCAGCTTCAGTACAGGGACTGCTGAAGCTTTCTTT. Protein: CASSFSTGTAEAFF.